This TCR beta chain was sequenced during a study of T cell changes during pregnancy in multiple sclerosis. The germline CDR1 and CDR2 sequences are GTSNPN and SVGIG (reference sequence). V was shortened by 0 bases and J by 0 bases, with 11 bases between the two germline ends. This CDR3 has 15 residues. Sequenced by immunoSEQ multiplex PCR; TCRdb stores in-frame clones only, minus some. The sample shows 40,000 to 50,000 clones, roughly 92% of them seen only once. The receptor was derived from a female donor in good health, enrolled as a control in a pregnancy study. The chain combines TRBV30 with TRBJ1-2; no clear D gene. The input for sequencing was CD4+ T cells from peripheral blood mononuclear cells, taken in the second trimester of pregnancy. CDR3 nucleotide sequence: TGTGCCTGGAGTGTACTTGGTATAGCTAACTATGGCTACACCTTC. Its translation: CAWSVLGIANYGYTF.